These T cell receptor beta chains were read from a single sample in a study of graft-versus-host responses after intestinal transplantation. Their target antigens are unknown. Only in-frame clones appear in the TCRdb table, and some are missing; sequencing was by immunoSEQ multiplex PCR. The sample includes fewer than 85,000 clones, nearly 85% of them seen just once. The sequenced sample was unstimulated CD4+ T cells sorted from spleen or lymph node cells, obtained before transplant. The source is a human donor who was the organ donor for an intestinal transplant. Both conserved end residues are part of each CDR3. The D gene is left open where the match is weak. The size entry is marked missing in some rows and otherwise reads once, few, many or a size class.

J gene: TRBJ1-5; clone size: .; V gene: TRBV15; D gene: .; CDR3 DNA: TGTGCCACCAGCAGAGGGTCCACAGGGTCGTTCAATCAGCCCCAGCATTTT; CDR3 protein: CATSRGSTGSFNQPQHF
J gene: TRBJ2-6; clone size: .; V gene: TRBV7-2; D gene: .; CDR3 DNA: TGTGCCAGCAGCCACAGCTCTGGGGCCAACGTCCTGACTTTC; CDR3 protein: CASSHSSGANVLTF
J gene: TRBJ1-4; clone size: .; V gene: TRBV7-2; D gene: TRBD1; CDR3 DNA: TGTGCCAGCAGCTTCGGTGCGGGGCCAGGGGGCGAAAAACTGTTTTTT; CDR3 protein: CASSFGAGPGGEKLFF
J gene: TRBJ1-3; clone size: .; V gene: TRBV19; D gene: .; CDR3 DNA: TGTGCCAGTAGTATGGGGCAGTTCTCTGGAAACACCATATATTTT; CDR3 protein: CASSMGQFSGNTIYF
J gene: TRBJ1-1; clone size: .; V gene: TRBV28; D gene: TRBD1; CDR3 DNA: TGTGCCAGCAGTTCTCACAGGGGTAACACTGAAGCTTTCTTT; CDR3 protein: CASSSHRGNTEAFF
J gene: TRBJ2-1; clone size: .; V gene: TRBV2; D gene: TRBD1; CDR3 DNA: TGTGCCAGCAGTCATCCGGGACAGGGTTACAATGAGCAGTTCTTC; CDR3 protein: CASSHPGQGYNEQFF
J gene: TRBJ1-5; clone size: .; V gene: TRBV7-2; D gene: .; CDR3 DNA: TGTGCCAGCAGCTTACAAGCTGATAGCAATCAGCCCCAGCATTTT; CDR3 protein: CASSLQADSNQPQHF
J gene: TRBJ2-2; clone size: .; V gene: TRBV5-1; D gene: TRBD1; CDR3 DNA: TGCGCCAGCAGCTTGGGAAGGACAGGGCTCACCGGGGAGCTGTTTTTT; CDR3 protein: CASSLGRTGLTGELFF
J gene: TRBJ2-3; clone size: .; V gene: TRBV6-6; D gene: .; CDR3 DNA: TGTGCCAGCAGTTACGAGGGGGGGATGGGCACGCAGTATTTT; CDR3 protein: CASSYEGGMGTQYF
J gene: TRBJ2-1; clone size: few; V gene: TRBV7-3; D gene: TRBD1; CDR3 DNA: TGTGCCAGCAGCAGGAGCGGGGGACAGGGGACCGAGCAGTTCTTC; CDR3 protein: CASSRSGGQGTEQFF
J gene: TRBJ1-1; clone size: .; V gene: TRBV7-3; D gene: .; CDR3 DNA: TGTGCCAGCAGCTTGCGAGGTAACACTGAAGCTTTCTTT; CDR3 protein: CASSLRGNTEAFF
J gene: TRBJ2-3; clone size: .; V gene: TRBV11-2; D gene: TRBD1; CDR3 DNA: TGTGCCAGCAGCTTAGGAGACAGGGTCGGCGATACGCAGTATTTT; CDR3 protein: CASSLGDRVGDTQYF
J gene: TRBJ2-5; clone size: once; V gene: TRBV5-4; D gene: .; CDR3 DNA: TGTGCCAGCAGCCAGCTGACCGGGGGGCTGGGGGGAGAGACCCAGTACTTC; CDR3 protein: CASSQLTGGLGGETQYF
J gene: TRBJ1-1; clone size: .; V gene: TRBV29-1; D gene: TRBD1; CDR3 DNA: TGCAGCGTTCACCCAATACGGGACAGGAACACTGAAGCTTTCTTT; CDR3 protein: CSVHPIRDRNTEAFF
J gene: TRBJ1-3; clone size: .; V gene: TRBV28; D gene: .; CDR3 DNA: TGTGCCAGCAGCCGGGAAGGGACATTAGGAAACACCATATATTTT; CDR3 protein: CASSREGTLGNTIYF
J gene: TRBJ1-1; clone size: .; V gene: TRBV5-8; D gene: .; CDR3 DNA: TGTGCCAGCAGCCTGACCGGAGGGACTGAAGCTTTCTTT; CDR3 protein: CASSLTGGTEAFF
J gene: TRBJ1-2; clone size: .; V gene: TRBV27; D gene: TRBD1; CDR3 DNA: TGTGCCAGCAGGGGGACAGGGAGATACTATGGCTACACCTTC; CDR3 protein: CASRGTGRYYGYTF
J gene: TRBJ2-5; clone size: .; V gene: TRBV28; D gene: TRBD2; CDR3 DNA: TGTGCCAGCGCCGAGCGGGGGGGCACGGAGACCCAGTACTTC; CDR3 protein: CASAERGGTETQYF
J gene: TRBJ2-2; clone size: .; V gene: TRBV19; D gene: TRBD1; CDR3 DNA: TGTGCCAGTAAAAGTGGGACAGGGAACACCGGGGAGCTGTTTTTT; CDR3 protein: CASKSGTGNTGELFF
J gene: TRBJ1-5; clone size: once; V gene: TRBV6-6; D gene: TRBD1; CDR3 DNA: TGTGCCAGCACCACGAACGGACAGGCCGTTCAGCCCCAGCATTTT; CDR3 protein: CASTTNGQAVQPQHF
J gene: TRBJ1-5; clone size: .; V gene: TRBV5-6; D gene: .; CDR3 DNA: TGTGCCAGCAGCTTGGGCAGGGTCGCTCAGCCCCAGCATTTT; CDR3 protein: CASSLGRVAQPQHF
J gene: TRBJ1-2; clone size: .; V gene: TRBV29-1; D gene: .; CDR3 DNA: TGCAGCGTTGAACCCGACGACAGACCCTATGGCTACACCTTC; CDR3 protein: CSVEPDDRPYGYTF
J gene: TRBJ2-2; clone size: .; V gene: TRBV5-4; D gene: .; CDR3 DNA: TGTGCCAGCAGCTTGGGGCATCGAAACACCGGGGAGCTGTTTTTT; CDR3 protein: CASSLGHRNTGELFF
J gene: TRBJ1-5; clone size: few; V gene: TRBV7-9; D gene: .; CDR3 DNA: TGTGCCAGCAGCTTAGGACAGAATCAGCCCCAGCATTTT; CDR3 protein: CASSLGQNQPQHF
J gene: TRBJ2-5; clone size: .; V gene: TRBV11-2; D gene: .; CDR3 DNA: TGTGCCAGCAGCTTAGCGCAAGAGACCCAGTACTTC; CDR3 protein: CASSLAQETQYF
J gene: TRBJ2-4; clone size: .; V gene: TRBV29-1; D gene: TRBD1; CDR3 DNA: TGCAGCGTTGAAGTATTGGACAGGGCCAAAAACATTCAGTACTTC; CDR3 protein: CSVEVLDRAKNIQYF
J gene: TRBJ1-2; clone size: .; V gene: TRBV9; D gene: .; CDR3 DNA: TGTGCCAGCAGCGTAGGAACGGGGAACTATGGCTACACCTTC; CDR3 protein: CASSVGTGNYGYTF
J gene: TRBJ1-6; clone size: .; V gene: TRBV30; D gene: TRBD1; CDR3 DNA: TGTGCCTGGAGCACGACAGGGATCTATAATTCACCCCTCCACTTT; CDR3 protein: CAWSTTGIYNSPLHF
J gene: TRBJ1-5; clone size: .; V gene: TRBV28; D gene: .; CDR3 DNA: TGTGCCAGCAGTCGACGGGTCAATCAGCCCCAGCATTTT; CDR3 protein: CASSRRVNQPQHF
J gene: TRBJ1-2; clone size: .; V gene: TRBV6-1; D gene: .; CDR3 DNA: TGTGCCAGCAGTGAGACTCCAGGGAAACTTAACTATGGCTACACCTTC; CDR3 protein: CASSETPGKLNYGYTF
J gene: TRBJ1-2; clone size: .; V gene: TRBV28; D gene: TRBD1; CDR3 DNA: TGTGCCGGCAGTATGGGACAGGGGGTTATCTATGGCTACACCTTC; CDR3 protein: CAGSMGQGVIYGYTF
J gene: TRBJ2-3; clone size: .; V gene: TRBV6-5; D gene: TRBD1; CDR3 DNA: TGTGCCAGCAGTTATTCCGGACAGGGGATTACAGATACGCAGTATTTT; CDR3 protein: CASSYSGQGITDTQYF
J gene: TRBJ2-5; clone size: .; V gene: TRBV27; D gene: .; CDR3 DNA: TGTGCCAGCAGTTCGGCAGGCCCAGAGACCCAGTACTTC; CDR3 protein: CASSSAGPETQYF
J gene: TRBJ2-1; clone size: .; V gene: TRBV5-8; D gene: TRBD2; CDR3 DNA: TGTGCCAGCAGCTCAGAACGGACTAGCGGGGACAATGAGCAGTTCTTC; CDR3 protein: CASSSERTSGDNEQFF
J gene: TRBJ1-5; clone size: .; V gene: TRBV19; D gene: TRBD1; CDR3 DNA: TGTGCCAGTAGTATAGGGGGGGACAGGCGGCACCAGCCCCAGCATTTT; CDR3 protein: CASSIGGDRRHQPQHF
J gene: TRBJ1-5; clone size: .; V gene: TRBV15; D gene: TRBD1; CDR3 DNA: TGTGCCACCAGCAGCGTTCGACAGGGGAATCAGCCCCAGCATTTT; CDR3 protein: CATSSVRQGNQPQHF
J gene: TRBJ2-3; clone size: .; V gene: TRBV28; D gene: TRBD2; CDR3 DNA: TGTGCCAGCAGTTATGTACTAGCGGGAGGCACAGATACGCAGTATTTT; CDR3 protein: CASSYVLAGGTDTQYF
J gene: TRBJ1-1; clone size: .; V gene: TRBV19; D gene: TRBD1; CDR3 DNA: TGTGCCAGTAGGACCACAGGGGCAATGAACACTGAAGCTTTCTTT; CDR3 protein: CASRTTGAMNTEAFF
J gene: TRBJ1-2; clone size: .; V gene: TRBV25-1; D gene: .; CDR3 DNA: TGTGCCAGCAGTGGCCGAGGGTCCTATGGCTACACCTTC; CDR3 protein: CASSGRGSYGYTF
J gene: TRBJ2-3; clone size: once; V gene: TRBV11-2; D gene: TRBD1; CDR3 DNA: TGTGCCAGCAGCTTAAGGGCAGGGGGCGCGACAGATACGCAGTATTTT; CDR3 protein: CASSLRAGGATDTQYF
J gene: TRBJ1-3; clone size: few; V gene: TRBV5-5; D gene: .; CDR3 DNA: TGTGCCAGCAGCTTACAGGGAAACACCATATATTTT; CDR3 protein: CASSLQGNTIYF
J gene: TRBJ1-1; clone size: .; V gene: TRBV13; D gene: .; CDR3 DNA: TGTGCCAGCAGCTTCTTCAGGGGCGGGGGTGATGAAGCTTTCTTT; CDR3 protein: CASSFFRGGGDEAFF
J gene: TRBJ1-2; clone size: .; V gene: TRBV28; D gene: .; CDR3 DNA: TGTGCCAGCAGTTTATTCTCCGTGAACTATGGCTACACCTTC; CDR3 protein: CASSLFSVNYGYTF
J gene: TRBJ1-1; clone size: .; V gene: TRBV7-3; D gene: .; CDR3 DNA: TGTGCCAGCAGCTCAAGCATGAACACTGAAGCTTTCTTT; CDR3 protein: CASSSSMNTEAFF
J gene: TRBJ2-1; clone size: .; V gene: TRBV19; D gene: TRBD2; CDR3 DNA: TGTGCCAGTAGTATGGACGGGGGGGCCGGGGAGCAGTTCTTC; CDR3 protein: CASSMDGGAGEQFF
J gene: TRBJ2-2; clone size: .; V gene: TRBV14; D gene: .; CDR3 DNA: TGTGCCAGCAGCCAAGATTGGGCAGTAGCCGGGGAGCTGTTTTTT; CDR3 protein: CASSQDWAVAGELFF
J gene: TRBJ2-5; clone size: .; V gene: TRBV14; D gene: .; CDR3 DNA: TGTGCCAGCAGCCAAGAACTCTTAGAGACCCAGTACTTC; CDR3 protein: CASSQELLETQYF
J gene: TRBJ1-1; clone size: .; V gene: TRBV6-1; D gene: TRBD1; CDR3 DNA: TGTGCCAGCAGTAAGACGGGGACAGGGGGCACTGAAGCTTTCTTT; CDR3 protein: CASSKTGTGGTEAFF
J gene: TRBJ1-6; clone size: .; V gene: TRBV2; D gene: TRBD1; CDR3 DNA: TGTGCCAGCACACCTACAGGGGAAAGGTCACCCCTCCACTTT; CDR3 protein: CASTPTGERSPLHF
J gene: TRBJ1-2; clone size: .; V gene: TRBV2; D gene: .; CDR3 DNA: TGTGCCAGCAGCGAAGAACGGGGGGCACACGGTGGCTACACCTTC; CDR3 protein: CASSEERGAHGGYTF